This T cell receptor (beta chain) comes out of a study of T cell changes during pregnancy in multiple sclerosis. Trimming cost V 2 bases and J 6 bases, with 17 bases left between them. Per germline, CDR1 MNHNY and CDR2 SVGAGI (reference sequence). This CDR3 is built from 16 residues. Here immunoSEQ multiplex PCR was the method, and the copy in TCRdb shows in-frame clones only, minus some. Of around 37,000 clones listed, about nine tenths were seen once; the top ten hold 5% to 6.5%. This material consisted of CD8+ T cells from peripheral blood mononuclear cells, taken in the second trimester of pregnancy. V usage is TRBV6-6 and J usage is TRBJ1-5; a weak D match, TRBD1 (5 bases). The clonotype originates from a female donor with multiple sclerosis, enrolled in a pregnancy study. Here the CDR3 reads CASSYVGGNLGQPQHF. The CDR3 DNA follows: TGTGCCAGCAGTTACGTGGGGGGTAATCTCGGTCAGCCCCAGCATTTT.